This T cell receptor (beta chain) appears in the sequencing data of a study of siplizumab effects on memory and regulatory T cells (dated by TCRdb to between 2018 and 2020). Regarding the study in general: The effect of the anti-CD2 antibody siplizumab on alloreactive T-cell subsets was examined in allogeneic mixed lymphocyte reactions constructed from human PBMCs. On the study overall, not on this receptor specifically: For roughly 75-97% of proliferating CD4+ or CD8+ clones, no naive or memory phenotype could be assigned. Among mappable alloreactive CD4+ clones, an average Treg-derived fraction of approximately 73% was observed with siplizumab, compared with roughly 27% in control reactions. Because sequences at frequencies below about 10^-5 were poorly captured, only a minor fraction of alloreactive clones could be mapped back to unstimulated subsets. Whether proliferating Tregs from siplizumab cultures were suppressive was not functionally confirmed. The cumulative frequency of alloreactive sequences that could be traced back to unstimulated CD4+ memory T cells was significantly reduced by siplizumab. Unstimulated naive T cells appeared to be more diverse than memory T cells, and naive cells seemed to make a substantial contribution to the alloresponse.

Sorted unstimulated T cells and proliferating T cells recovered from mixed lymphocyte reactions underwent TCRbeta CDR3 sequencing. Fresh whole blood from about 10 HLA-typed healthy donors served as the source for isolating PBMCs. Unstimulated CD4+ regulatory T cells were FACS-sorted to map the origin of alloreactive clones. Concerning this clone itself: What antigen it recognizes has not been identified. No base quality values were provided; no much bigger clone lies one nucleotide off.

Library method: the immunoSEQ multiplex PCR assay. Each sample had around 100,000 TCR templates assayed by the deep sequencing platform. Genomic DNA extracted from sorted T cells was the material used for TCRbeta CDR3 sequencing. The paper's processing steps were these. The R programming language was used for clonal analysis of TCRbeta CDR3 data. Unstimulated samples were compared with post-reaction CFSE-low samples to define alloreactive CD4+ and CD8+ clones. Regulatory or non-regulatory origin was assigned to alloreactive CD4+ clones by matching of sequences to sorted unstimulated Treg and non-Treg repertoires. TCRdb retrieved this table from immuneACCESS and kept in-frame rearrangements only. Not all clones are present; in checked studies, unresolved V genes account for under half, and no reason is known for the remainder. That table is the source of V, J and clone size, and D and trimming were worked out from the DNA. The sample has over 80,000 clones on record, about 91% of them singletons. The top ten clonotypes cover approximately 1.5% of the sample.

V is cut back by 7 bases and J by 4 bases, with 11 bases in the junction unmatched. The CDR3 contains 16 residues, cysteine and phenylalanine counted. Of the read, only the CDR3 DNA is kept; its 48 bases are in frame from base 1. CDR1 and CDR2 are read off the germline V gene as SNHLY and FYNNEI. The sequence links TRBV2 to TRBJ2-3; 10 bases in the middle match TRBD2. Sequencing was performed on Tregs sorted from blood. The sequence was collected from a human donor in good health. The nucleotide sequence reads TGTGCCAGCAAAATTATTAGCGGGGGGATGGCAGATACGCAGTATTTT. It translates to CASKIISGGMADTQYF.